One sample yielded the 7 T cell receptor beta chains listed below, sequenced in a study of CD8 T cells in ankylosing spondylitis (TCRdb year 2017). Overall results and qualifications from the work: Blood from ankylosing spondylitis patients appeared to be characterized by a TCR beta motif made up of under 10 highly homologous amino acid variants.

Antigen specificity for these receptors is unknown. Library creation used 5' RACE. Sequencing relied on an Illumina HiSeq 2500. TCRdb ran its own pipeline on the public reads, namely fastp trimming at Q25 and MiXCR clone calling, and kept in-frame beta chains. Identical CDR3 proteins give one entry, which carries the most common genes and DNA. Counted in this sample were about 90,000 distinct CDR3 sequences; approximately 8.9% of them appeared once. The ten largest clones add up to roughly 29% of the sample. The specimen was blood, either unsorted or a sorted T cell fraction (not recorded which). The receptors were gathered from a male donor with ankylosing spondylitis.

This rearrangement joins TRBV29-1 to TRBJ2-7; the D gene is possibly TRBD2 (7 bases). The CDR3 sequence is 11 residues long. Per the germline V gene, CDR1 is SQVTM and CDR2 is ANQGSEA. V lost 4 bases, J lost 6 bases, and 10 bases lay in between. The CDR3: CSVGGGGEQYF. CDR3 DNA sequence: TGCAGCGTTGGAGGGGGGGGCGAGCAGTACTTC.

This clonotype was detected a few times. V usage is TRBV28 and J usage is TRBJ2-1; tentatively, D is TRBD1 or TRBD2 (5 bases each). V was pared by 7 bases and J by 8 bases, with 18 bases between. CDR1 and CDR2 from the germline V gene are MDHEN and SYDVKM. The CDR3 extends over 14 amino acids. In DNA form, the CDR3 reads TGTGCCAGCACCCTAGGGGACGCCGGGGATGAGCAGTTCTTC. This sequence encodes CASTLGDAGDEQFF.

The V and J genes are TRBV11-2 and TRBJ2-1, with 10 nucleotides matching TRBD2. The CDR3 has 17 amino acids. V trimming: 1 base; J trimming: 4 bases; junction bases outside the gene matches: 7. Germline V gene data show CDR1 as SGHAT and CDR2 as FQNNGV. The CDR3 coding sequence is TGTGCCAGCAGCTTAGCCCCCTATAGCGGGAGGTACAATGAGCAGTTCTTC. It specifies CASSLAPYSGRYNEQFF.

The chain carries TRBV9 and TRBJ2-7, with 7 bases lining up with TRBD2. J gave up 0 bases and V 0 bases, and 3 bases lay outside the gene matches. Germline CDR1 and CDR2: SGDLS and YYNGEE. This CDR3 contains 15 residues. CDR3 region: CASSVEAGNSYEQYF. In DNA, the CDR3 is TGTGCCAGCAGCGTAGAAGCGGGGAACTCCTACGAGCAGTACTTC.

This clonotype was observed a few times. The genes are TRBV7-7 and TRBJ2-3; 8 bases line up with TRBD2. The CDR3 contains 17 residues. V shed 1 base and J 1 base; nucleotides not matched to a gene: 7. Germline V gene sequence: CDR1 SSHAT, CDR2 FNYEAQ (reference sequence). This CDR3 is CASSLDIAGLGTDTQYF. DNA of the CDR3: TGTGCCAGCAGCTTAGACATAGCGGGACTGGGCACAGATACGCAGTATTTT.

This clonotype has a handful of counts. The genes are TRBV2 and TRBJ1-5; TRBD1 matches 8 bases. The germline V gene has CDR1 SNHLY and CDR2 FYNNEI. The V and J ends lost 3 bases and 3 bases, in that order; junction bases with no gene match: 4. The CDR3 sequence is 15 residues long. Written as DNA, the CDR3 is TGTGCCAGCAGTGATACAGGGGGTCTCAATCAGCCCCAGCATTTT. Residues: CASSDTGGLNQPQHF.

The rearrangement links TRBV11-2 to TRBJ1-4; maybe TRBD1 (5 bases). Germline V gene lookup returns CDR1 SGHAT and CDR2 FQNNGV. CDR3 length equals 14 residues. Trimming removed 1 base from V and 14 bases from J, with 17 bases in between. Written as DNA, the CDR3 is TGTGCCAGCAGCTTAGTAAGGGGATCGGATCGGCTGTTTTTT. It translates to CASSLVRGSDRLFF.